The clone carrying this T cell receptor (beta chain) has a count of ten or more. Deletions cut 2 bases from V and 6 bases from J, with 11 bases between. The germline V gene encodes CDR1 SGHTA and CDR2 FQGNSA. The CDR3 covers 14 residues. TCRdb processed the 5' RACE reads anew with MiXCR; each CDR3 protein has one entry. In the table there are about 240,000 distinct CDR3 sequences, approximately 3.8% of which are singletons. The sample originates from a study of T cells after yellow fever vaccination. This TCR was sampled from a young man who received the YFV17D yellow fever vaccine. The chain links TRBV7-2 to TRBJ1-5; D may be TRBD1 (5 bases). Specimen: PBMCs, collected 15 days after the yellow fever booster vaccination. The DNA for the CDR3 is TGTGCCAGCAGCTTACGAGGGGAAGGTCAGCCCCAGCATTTT. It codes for CASSLRGEGQPQHF.